These 20 T cell receptor beta chains share one sample of origin, sequenced in a study of shared clonotypes between healthy human individuals. Sequencing was performed with immunoSEQ multiplex PCR; in TCRdb, only in-frame clones are kept and a portion is missing. The sample has roughly 700,000 clones, less than 85% seen once. The sequenced material came from memory CD4+ T cells sorted from blood. Regarding subset: CD45RA-negative fraction. The receptor set was obtained from a young woman in good health.

The chain couples TRBV11-2 to TRBJ2-7; no firm D call. The V and J ends lost 5 bases and 6 bases respectively, with 11 bases between them. CDR1 is SGHAT, CDR2 FQNNGV, per germline. The CDR3 length is 12 residues. The CDR3 reads CASSPRTREQYF. The CDR3 DNA sequence: TGTGCCAGCAGCCCCAGGACCCGCGAGCAGTACTTC.

The rearrangement joins TRBV5-6 to TRBJ2-5, with TRBD1 as a possible D gene (5 bases). Germline CDR1 and CDR2: SGHDT and YYEEEE. The CDR3 has 14 amino acids. V dropped 1 base and J dropped 5 bases, with 12 bases sitting between them. The CDR3 sequence: CASSLLRGRETQYF. The CDR3 bases are TGTGCCAGCAGCTTGCTAAGGGGTAGGGAGACCCAGTACTTC.

This clone was recorded a few times. The chain couples TRBV6-4 to TRBJ2-2, with D unclear. The germline V gene has CDR1 MRHNA and CDR2 SNTAGT. The V and J ends lost 2 bases and 1 base respectively, with 8 bases between them. The CDR3 is 15 amino acids. CDR3 sequence: CASSDGEMNTGELFF. The CDR3 bases are TGTGCCAGCAGTGACGGTGAAATGAACACCGGGGAGCTGTTTTTT.

V is TRBV14 and J is TRBJ1-1; D gene unclear. The CDR3 is made up of 14 amino acids. The V end lost 1 base, the J end lost 1 base, and 7 bases lay between the germline ends. The germline gives CDR1 SGHDN, CDR2 FVKESK. The DNA of the CDR3 is TGTGCCAGCAGCCAAGGGTTTGCGAACACTGAAGCTTTCTTT. It codes for CASSQGFANTEAFF.

The chain recombines TRBV5-1 with TRBJ2-1; 10 positions agree with TRBD2. CDR3 length equals 21 residues. V lost 1 base to trimming and J lost 0 bases; unmatched junction nucleotides: 16. From germline, CDR1 is SGHRS and CDR2 YFSETQ. CDR3 coding DNA: TGCGCCAGCAGCTTGTTCGGGGTAGCGGGAGGATCAACGAGCTCCTACAATGAGCAGTTCTTC. Its protein is CASSLFGVAGGSTSSYNEQFF.

V and J are TRBV4-1 and TRBJ1-2; the D is unclear. The length of the CDR3 is 15 residues. V shed 2 bases and J shed 4 bases, with 14 bases lying between them. Germline V gene sequence: CDR1 MGHRA, CDR2 YSYEKL. The CDR3 coding sequence is TGCGCCAGCAGCCAATTATTGAGGGCGGTCTATGGCTACACCTTC. As protein: CASSQLLRAVYGYTF.

A word on this clone: The junction differs from germline at one of its ends, possibly a read error. This chain links TRBV11-1 with TRBJ1-1; 7 bases fit TRBD1. Germline assignment: CDR1 SGHAT and CDR2 FQDESV (reference sequence). The CDR3 runs 14 residues. The CDR3 protein is CASSRGRGNAEAFF. The CDR3 DNA reads TGTGCCAGCAGCAGGGGGCGGGGGAACGCTGAAGCTTTCTTT. The whole variable domain, filled in from reference TRBV11-1 and TRBJ1-1, reads EAEVAQSPRYKITEKSQAVAFWCDPISGHATLYWYRQILGQGPELLVQFQDESVVDDSQLPKDRFSAERLKGVDSTLKIQPAELGDSAMYLCASSRGRGNAEAFFGQGTRLTVV.

In its sample, this clone was seen a few times. The V and J genes are TRBV19 and TRBJ2-7; D is unclear. Trimming pared 3 bases from V and 8 bases from J, leaving 14 bases between. The CDR3 extends over 13 amino acids. CDR1 is LNHDA, CDR2 SQIVND, per germline (reference sequence). The CDR3 protein is CASSIPLVGKQYF. The CDR3 DNA reads TGTGCCAGTAGTATCCCCCTTGTGGGCAAGCAGTACTTC.

This rearrangement joins TRBV15 to TRBJ1-2; D may be TRBD1 (5 bases). Germline assignment: CDR1 LNHNV and CDR2 YYDKDF (reference sequence). V was trimmed by 3 bases and J by 2 bases, leaving 13 bases between them. CDR3 size: 15 residues. CDR3 nucleotide sequence: TGTGCCACCAGCAGGGAGGCAGGGATCAACTATGGCTACACCTTC. It specifies CATSREAGINYGYTF.

The chain recombines TRBV4-1 with TRBJ2-6; D perhaps matches TRBD1 (5 bases). CDR1 and CDR2 (germline): MGHRA, YSYEKL. Trimming shortened V by 1 base and J by 0 bases, and 13 bases separated the two germline ends. The CDR3 is 18 amino acids. CDR3: CASSQGTYGVSGANVLTF. In DNA form, the CDR3 reads TGCGCCAGCAGCCAAGGGACATATGGGGTCTCTGGGGCCAACGTCCTGACTTTC.

This clone occurred once. V is TRBV6-6 and J is TRBJ2-5; TRBD1 or TRBD2 may be the D gene (5 bases each). The CDR3 spans 15 residues. V lost 2 bases and J 4 bases, leaving 14 bases between the germline ends. CDR1 and CDR2 from the germline V gene are MNHNY and SVGAGI (reference sequence). The CDR3 sequence is CASSYRQLGGETQYF. DNA of the CDR3: TGTGCCAGCAGTTACAGGCAGCTTGGGGGAGAGACCCAGTACTTC.

The chain employs TRBV9 and TRBJ2-1, with 12 nucleotides matching TRBD2. J gave up 8 bases and V 1 base, and 4 bases lay outside the gene matches. From germline, CDR1 is SGDLS and CDR2 YYNGEE. This CDR3 is 15 amino acids long. The CDR3 protein is CASSVWTSGIYEQFF. The DNA of the CDR3 is TGTGCCAGCAGCGTATGGACTAGCGGGATCTATGAGCAGTTCTTC.

In the case of this clone: The sample carries other DNA sequences with the same CDR3. This chain joins TRBV27 and TRBJ2-7; 11 nucleotides line up with TRBD2. From germline, CDR1 is MNHEY and CDR2 SMNVEV (reference sequence). CDR3 size: 16 residues. The trim removed 4 bases at V and 0 bases at J, leaving 5 bases unmatched. The DNA for the CDR3 is TGTGCCAGCAGTTCCCCTGGGACTAGCGGCTCCTACGAGCAGTACTTC. Translation: CASSSPGTSGSYEQYF.

The rearrangement uses TRBV2 and TRBJ2-1; no clear D. The CDR3 has 13 residues. Germline CDR1 is SNHLY and CDR2 is FYNNEI. Trimming shortened V by 11 bases and J by 0 bases, and 11 bases separated the two germline ends. In DNA, the CDR3 is TGTGCCGGCCAATTGGGCTCCTACAATGAGCAGTTCTTC. Translation: CAGQLGSYNEQFF. The full variable domain, in which reference TRBV2 and TRBJ2-1 provide the parts outside the CDR3, is EPEVTQTPSHQVTQMGQEVILRCVPISNHLYFYWYRQILGQKVEFLVSFYNNEISEKSEIFDDQFSVERPDGSNFTLKIRSTKLEDSAMYFCAGQLGSYNEQFFGPGTRLTVL.

This clone has more than one count but fewer than ten. The V gene is TRBV5-8, the J gene TRBJ1-2; D remains unclear. The CDR3 covers 15 residues. From germline, CDR1 is SGHTS and CDR2 YDEGEE. V was clipped by 2 bases and J by 1 base, with 12 bases between them. The CDR3 sequence is CASSFQEAHNYGYTF. DNA of the CDR3: TGTGCCAGCAGCTTTCAGGAGGCTCATAACTATGGCTACACCTTC.

J is TRBJ2-2 and V is TRBV19, with D hard to call. Germline CDR1 is LNHDA and CDR2 is SQIVND (reference sequence). V was cut by 5 bases and J by 0 bases, with 10 bases left in between. This CDR3 is built from 15 residues. The CDR3 sequence: CASSVSGTNTGELFF. DNA for the CDR3: TGTGCCAGTAGTGTCTCCGGAACGAACACCGGGGAGCTGTTTTTT.

The chain carries TRBV11-2 and TRBJ2-1; D gene ambiguous. Germline assignment: CDR1 SGHAT and CDR2 FQNNGV. CDR3 length equals 13 residues. V lost 7 bases, J lost 4 bases, and 11 bases lay in between. As DNA, the CDR3 is TGTGCCAGCACGAGAAACTTGTACAATGAGCAGTTCTTC. It translates to CASTRNLYNEQFF.

The chain is built from TRBV6-6 and TRBJ1-2, with D hard to call. Germline assignment: CDR1 MNHNY and CDR2 SVGAGI (reference sequence). The V and J ends lost 5 bases and 6 bases respectively, with 10 bases between them. The CDR3 consists of 12 residues. The CDR3 DNA follows: TGTGCCAGCAGTAGGACTGACCATGGCTACACCTTC. It is translated as CASSRTDHGYTF.

V and J are TRBV6-4 and TRBJ2-7, with D maybe TRBD1 (6 bases). The CDR3 length is 21 residues. Trimming cost V 4 bases and J 3 bases, with 34 bases left between them. Germline CDR1 is MRHNA and CDR2 is SNTAGT. In DNA form, the CDR3 reads TGTGCCAGCAGTGCCTCCCGTCTTGATCTGGGGCCAGGGGAACCAAACTACGAGCAGTACTTC. Translation: CASSASRLDLGPGEPNYEQYF.

This rearrangement joins TRBV29-1 to TRBJ1-1; 7 bases align to TRBD1. V was clipped by 5 bases and J by 0 bases; unmatched bases: 3. From germline, CDR1 is SQVTM and CDR2 ANQGSEA. This CDR3 contains 13 residues. DNA of the CDR3: TGCAGCGTTTCGGGACAGTTGAACACTGAAGCTTTCTTT. Translating it yields CSVSGQLNTEAFF.